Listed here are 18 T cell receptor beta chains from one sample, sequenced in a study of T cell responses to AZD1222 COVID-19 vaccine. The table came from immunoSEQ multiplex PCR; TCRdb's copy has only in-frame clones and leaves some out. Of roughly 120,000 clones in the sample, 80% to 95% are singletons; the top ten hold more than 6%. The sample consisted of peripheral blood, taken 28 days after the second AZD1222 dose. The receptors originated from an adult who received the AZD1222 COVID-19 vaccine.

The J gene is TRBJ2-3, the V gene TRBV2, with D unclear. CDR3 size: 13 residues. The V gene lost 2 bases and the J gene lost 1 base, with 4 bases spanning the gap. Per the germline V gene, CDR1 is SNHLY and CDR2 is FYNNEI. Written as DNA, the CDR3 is TGTGCCAGCAGTGAAACAGGCACAGATACGCAGTATTTT. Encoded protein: CASSETGTDTQYF.

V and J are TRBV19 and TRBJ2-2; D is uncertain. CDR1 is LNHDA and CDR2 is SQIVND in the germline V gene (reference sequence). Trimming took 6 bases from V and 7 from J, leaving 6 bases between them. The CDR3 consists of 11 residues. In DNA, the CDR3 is TGTGCCAGTAGAGAGGTCGGGGAGCTGTTTTTT. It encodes CASREVGELFF.

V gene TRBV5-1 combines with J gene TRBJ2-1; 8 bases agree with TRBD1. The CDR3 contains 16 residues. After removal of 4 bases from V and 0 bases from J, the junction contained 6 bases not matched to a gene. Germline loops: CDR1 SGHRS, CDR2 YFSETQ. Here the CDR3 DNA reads TGCGCCAGCAGCCGACAGGGGAGGACCTCCTACAATGAGCAGTTCTTC. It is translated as CASSRQGRTSYNEQFF.

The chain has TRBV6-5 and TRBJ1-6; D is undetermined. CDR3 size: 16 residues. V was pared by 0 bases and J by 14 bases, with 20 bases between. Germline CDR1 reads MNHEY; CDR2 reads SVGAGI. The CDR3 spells CASSYSTGGSSQALHF. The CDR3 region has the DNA TGTGCCAGCAGTTACTCGACCGGAGGGTCCTCTCAGGCCCTCCACTTT.

The CDR3 nucleotides are TGTGCCAGCAGCTTATATGGGGATCCCTCTGGAAACACCATATATTTT. This gives the protein CASSLYGDPSGNTIYF. V and J are TRBV7-6 and TRBJ1-3; D gene unclear. The V and J ends lost 2 bases and 0 bases respectively, with 11 bases between them. In germline, CDR1 is SGHVS, CDR2 FNYEAQ. This CDR3 is built from 16 residues.

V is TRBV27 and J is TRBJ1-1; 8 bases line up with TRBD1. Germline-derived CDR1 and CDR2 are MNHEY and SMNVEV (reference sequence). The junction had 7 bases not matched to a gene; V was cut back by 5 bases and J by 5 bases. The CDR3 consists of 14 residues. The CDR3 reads CASSPRTGHTEAFF. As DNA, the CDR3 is TGTGCCAGCAGTCCTCGGACAGGGCATACTGAAGCTTTCTTT.

The CDR3 DNA reads as TGCGCCAGCAGCCAGATGGGAGCTGGGGTTGAGCAGTTCTTC. This codes for CASSQMGAGVEQFF. J is TRBJ2-1 and V is TRBV4-1; the D gene is possibly TRBD2 (5 bases). From germline, CDR1 is MGHRA and CDR2 YSYEKL. V was cut by 3 bases and J by 9 bases, with 15 bases left in between. The CDR3 runs 14 residues.

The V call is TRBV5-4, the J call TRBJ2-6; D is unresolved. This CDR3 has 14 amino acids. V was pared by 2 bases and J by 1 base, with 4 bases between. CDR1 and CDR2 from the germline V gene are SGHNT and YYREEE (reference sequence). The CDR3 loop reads CASSFRSGANVLTF. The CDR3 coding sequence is TGTGCCAGCAGCTTTCGATCTGGGGCCAACGTCCTGACTTTC.

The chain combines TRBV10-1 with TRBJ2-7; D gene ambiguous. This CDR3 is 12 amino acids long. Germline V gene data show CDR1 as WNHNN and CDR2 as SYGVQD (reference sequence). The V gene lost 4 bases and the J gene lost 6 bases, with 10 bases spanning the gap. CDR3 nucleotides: TGCGCCAGCAGTGCCTTAGCTGGCGAGCAGTACTTC. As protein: CASSALAGEQYF.

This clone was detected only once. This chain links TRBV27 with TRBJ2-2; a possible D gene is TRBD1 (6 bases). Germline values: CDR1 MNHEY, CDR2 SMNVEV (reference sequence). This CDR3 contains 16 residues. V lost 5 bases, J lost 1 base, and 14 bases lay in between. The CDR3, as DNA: TGTGCCAGCAGTCTCAGGACAGACAAGAACACCGGGGAGCTGTTTTTT. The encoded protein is CASSLRTDKNTGELFF.

CDR3 amino acids: CASSEQAGTSYGYTF. In DNA form, the CDR3 reads TGTGCCAGCAGTGAGCAAGCCGGGACATCCTATGGCTACACCTTC. The chain recombines TRBV2 with TRBJ1-2, with D possibly TRBD1 on 6 matching bases. V lost 3 bases and J lost 4, with 15 bases in between. Germline assignment: CDR1 SNHLY and CDR2 FYNNEI. The CDR3 consists of 15 residues.

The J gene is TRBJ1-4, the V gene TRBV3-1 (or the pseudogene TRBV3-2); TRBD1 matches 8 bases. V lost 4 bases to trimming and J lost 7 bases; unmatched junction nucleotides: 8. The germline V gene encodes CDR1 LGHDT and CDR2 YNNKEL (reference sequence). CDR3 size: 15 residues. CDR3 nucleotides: TGTGCCAGCAGCCTTAGGACAGGGAGAGGTGAAAAACTGTTTTTT. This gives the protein CASSLRTGRGEKLFF.

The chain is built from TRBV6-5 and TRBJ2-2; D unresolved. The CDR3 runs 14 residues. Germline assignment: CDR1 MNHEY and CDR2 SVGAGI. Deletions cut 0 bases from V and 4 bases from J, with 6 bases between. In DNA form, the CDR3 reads TGTGCCAGCAGTTACTCTCGTCTCACCGGGGAGCTGTTTTTT. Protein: CASSYSRLTGELFF.

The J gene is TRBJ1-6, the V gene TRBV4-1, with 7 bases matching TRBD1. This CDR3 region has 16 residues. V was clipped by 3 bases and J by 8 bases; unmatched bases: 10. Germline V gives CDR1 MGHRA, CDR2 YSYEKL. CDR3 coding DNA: TGCGCCAGCAGCCAGATTACAGGGGAGGTCGATTCACCCCTCCACTTT. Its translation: CASSQITGEVDSPLHF.

CDR3 coding DNA: TGTGCCAGCAGCCCGACGGGGGGCACGTCGAACACTGAAGCTTTCTTT. The encoded protein is CASSPTGGTSNTEAFF. This chain uses TRBV5-4 with TRBJ1-1, with D perhaps TRBD1 (6 bases). The CDR3 is 16 residues long. The V gene's germline CDR1 is SGHNT and CDR2 YYREEE (reference sequence). V lost 4 bases and J lost 1, with 17 bases in between.

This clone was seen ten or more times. The CDR3 DNA follows: TGTGCCAGCAGTGACTCTAGCGGGAACACCGGGGAGCTGTTTTTT. As protein: CASSDSSGNTGELFF. The chain links TRBV6-4 to TRBJ2-2; D is perhaps TRBD2 (6 bases). This CDR3 comprises 15 residues. Trimming stripped 0 bases from V and 1 base from J, with 6 bases between. From germline, CDR1 is MRHNA and CDR2 SNTAGT.

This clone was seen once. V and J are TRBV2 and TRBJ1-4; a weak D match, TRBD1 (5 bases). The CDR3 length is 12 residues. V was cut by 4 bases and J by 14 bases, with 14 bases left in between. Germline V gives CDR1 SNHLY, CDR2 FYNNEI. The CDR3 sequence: CASSVLTGTLFF. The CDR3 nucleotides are TGTGCCAGCAGTGTTCTCACCGGGACTCTGTTTTTT.

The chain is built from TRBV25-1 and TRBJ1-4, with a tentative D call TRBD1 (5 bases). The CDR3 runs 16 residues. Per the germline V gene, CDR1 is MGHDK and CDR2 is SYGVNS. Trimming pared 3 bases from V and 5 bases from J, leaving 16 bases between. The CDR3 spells CASSDISGISNEKLFF. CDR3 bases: TGTGCCAGCAGTGACATTTCAGGGATCTCCAATGAAAAACTGTTTTTT.